The text below deals with one T cell receptor beta chain. The germline V gene has CDR1 SGHTS and CDR2 YDEGEE. V was cut by 0 bases and J by 8 bases, with 8 bases left in between. CDR3 length: 12 amino acids. Combining a sample-barcoded 5' primer with a J-beta primer mix, a second PCR ran for roughly 7 to 12 cycles. TCRdb reprocessed the 5' RACE reads with MiXCR, giving one entry per CDR3 protein. The sample gives some 850,000 distinct CDR3 sequences, around 24% of which show up once; 2.5% to 3.5% is in the top ten. This sample was included in a study of blood T cells in healthy people across ages. The sample also formed part of further work on T cells of mothers and their children. That paper notes: The M1S primer of the second PCR added sample barcodes and 2-4 random nucleotides.

The rearrangement joins TRBV5-8 to TRBJ1-2; no firm D call. The specimen was blood. The TCR was taken from a boy under 18 in good health. The CDR3 protein is CASSLAARGYTF. CDR3 in DNA: TGTGCCAGCAGCTTGGCGGCGAGGGGCTACACCTTC.